The clone carrying this T cell receptor beta chain was seen many times. Its antigen is not known. This entry comes from a study of T cell repertoires in cytomegalovirus infection. TCRdb itself ran the reads through MiXCR, one entry per CDR3 protein. The sample includes fewer than 200,000 distinct CDR3 sequences, approximately 15% of them seen just once. From germline, CDR1 is MGHRA and CDR2 YSYEKL. The J segment lost 1 base and the V segment lost 4 bases, leaving 6 bases of the junction unmatched. The CDR3 totals 16 residues. Overall study results and limits: The ex vivo response was dominated by HLA-C-restricted CMV-specific TCR beta clonotypes.

This clonotype was obtained from a human donor in good health (CMV status not recorded). Some clones in this sample may be carry-over from other donors' samples. J is TRBJ1-2 and V is TRBV4-1; the match to TRBD1 covers 10 bases. Source material: PBMCs. CDR3 sequence: CASSRGTGALNYGYTF. For the CDR3, the DNA is TGCGCCAGCAGCCGGGGGACAGGGGCCCTTAACTATGGCTACACCTTC.